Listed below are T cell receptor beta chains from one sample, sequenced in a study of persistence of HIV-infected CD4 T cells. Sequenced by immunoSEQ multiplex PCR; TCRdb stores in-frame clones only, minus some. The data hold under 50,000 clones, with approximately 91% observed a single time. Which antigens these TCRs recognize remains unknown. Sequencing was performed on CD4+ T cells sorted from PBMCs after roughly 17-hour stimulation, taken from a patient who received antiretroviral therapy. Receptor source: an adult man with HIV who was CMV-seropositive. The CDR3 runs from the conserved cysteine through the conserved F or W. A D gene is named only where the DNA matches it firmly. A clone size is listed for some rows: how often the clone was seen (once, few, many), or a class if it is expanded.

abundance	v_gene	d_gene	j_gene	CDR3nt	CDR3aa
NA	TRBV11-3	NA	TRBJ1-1	TGTGCCAGCAGCTTGAGTGGCAGGAACACTGAAGCTTTCTTT	CASSLSGRNTEAFF
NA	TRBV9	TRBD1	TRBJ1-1	TGTGCCAGCAGCGCCACAGGGGGCAACACTGAAGCTTTCTTT	CASSATGGNTEAFF
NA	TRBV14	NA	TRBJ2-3	TGTGCCAGCAGCCAAGGTGGCAGGGGATACACAGATACGCAGTATTTT	CASSQGGRGYTDTQYF
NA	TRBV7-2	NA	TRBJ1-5	TGTGCCAGCAGCCCCGGGCGGACAGATAGCAATCAGCCCCAGCATTTT	CASSPGRTDSNQPQHF
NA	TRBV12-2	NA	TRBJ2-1	TGTGCAAGTCGCTTGAAAAAGACTAGCGGGGAGCAGTTCTTC	CASRLKKTSGEQFF
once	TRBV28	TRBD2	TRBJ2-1	TGTGCCAGCAGAACGGGACTAGCGGGACCGGGGTTCTTC	CASRTGLAGPGFF
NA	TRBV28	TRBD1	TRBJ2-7	TGTGCCAGCAGAGGGGGACAGGCCTACGAGCAGTACTTC	CASRGGQAYEQYF
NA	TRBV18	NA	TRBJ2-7	TGTGCCAGCTCACCAGGGACTGACGAGCAGTACTTC	CASSPGTDEQYF
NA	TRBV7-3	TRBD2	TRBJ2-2	TGTGCCAGCAGCTTGCGGCGGGGGGGCCAGCTGTTTTTT	CASSLRRGGQLFF
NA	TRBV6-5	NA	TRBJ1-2	TGTGCCAGCAGCCCAGGACTGGCCGACTACACCTTC	CASSPGLADYTF
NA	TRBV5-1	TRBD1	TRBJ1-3	TGCGCCAGCAGCTTACAGGGGGCGGCTGGAAACACCATATATTTT	CASSLQGAAGNTIYF
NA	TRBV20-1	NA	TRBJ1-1	TGCAGTGCTAGAGATCATGGACGGGCTTTCTTT	CSARDHGRAFF
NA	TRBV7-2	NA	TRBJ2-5	TGTGCCAGCAGCTCAGGGACGGCGTCCTCCTTACTTTACTTC	CASSSGTASSLLYF
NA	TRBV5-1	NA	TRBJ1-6	TGCGCCAGCAGCTTGGAGATCCGAGGGGGGTCACCCCTCCACTTT	CASSLEIRGGSPLHF
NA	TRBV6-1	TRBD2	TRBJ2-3	TGTGCCAGCAGTGAAATAGCGGGGGGAAGCACAGATACGCAGTATTTT	CASSEIAGGSTDTQYF
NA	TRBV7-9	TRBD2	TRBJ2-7	TGTGCCAGCAGCTCGGGAGGACTAGCGGGGGGGCTTTACGAGCAGTACTTC	CASSSGGLAGGLYEQYF
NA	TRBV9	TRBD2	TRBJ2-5	TGTGCCAGCAGCGCCCAGCGGGGGGACCTGCAAGGGACCCAGTACTTC	CASSAQRGDLQGTQYF
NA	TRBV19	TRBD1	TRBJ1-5	TGTGCCAGTAGTGTCAGGACAGGGGGTTATCAGCCCCAGCATTTT	CASSVRTGGYQPQHF
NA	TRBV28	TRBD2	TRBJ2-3	TGTGCCAGCAGTTTTAGGCCTACCGGGACTAGGAGCACAGATACGCAGTATTTT	CASSFRPTGTRSTDTQYF
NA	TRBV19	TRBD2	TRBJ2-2	TGTGCCAGTAGTATCGGACTAGCGGGGGACGGGGAGCTGTTTTTT	CASSIGLAGDGELFF
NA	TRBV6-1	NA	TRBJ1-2	TGTGCCAGCAGTGACCAACAGGTCTCCTATGGCTACACCTTC	CASSDQQVSYGYTF
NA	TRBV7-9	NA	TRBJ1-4	TGTGCCAGCAGCTTAGGAAATGAAAAACTGTTTTTT	CASSLGNEKLFF
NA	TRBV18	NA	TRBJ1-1	TGTGCCAGCTCACCACGTCAAGGAGCCTTAAACACTGAAGCTTTCTTT	CASSPRQGALNTEAFF
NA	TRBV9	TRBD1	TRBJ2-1	TGTGCCAGCAGCAGGACAGGAGCCTACAATGAGCAGTTCTTC	CASSRTGAYNEQFF
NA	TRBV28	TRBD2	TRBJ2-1	TGTGCCAGCAGTTTTGGGGGGGGACCCTACAATGAGCAGTTCTTC	CASSFGGGPYNEQFF
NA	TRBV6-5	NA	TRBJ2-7	TGTGCCAGCAGTCTAGGGTCCTCCCTAACCTACGAGCAGTACTTC	CASSLGSSLTYEQYF
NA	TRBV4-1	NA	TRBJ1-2	TGCGCCAGCAGCCAATTGACAGCTAACTATGGCTACACCTTC	CASSQLTANYGYTF
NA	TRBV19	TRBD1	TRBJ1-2	TGTGCCAGTACCCCTGGCAGGGGGGGTGGCTACACCTTC	CASTPGRGGGYTF
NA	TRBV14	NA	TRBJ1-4	TGTGCCAGCAGCCAACCGGAGGCTGAAAAACTGTTTTTT	CASSQPEAEKLFF
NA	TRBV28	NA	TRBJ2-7	TGTGCCAGCAGCACAGGGCCTCCCTACGAGCAGTACTTC	CASSTGPPYEQYF
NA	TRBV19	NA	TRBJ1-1	TGTGCCAGTAGTGGGCAGTTGAACACTGAAGCTTTCTTT	CASSGQLNTEAFF
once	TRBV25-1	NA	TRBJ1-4	TGTGCCAGCAGTGGATGGCAGGGGTCAACTAATGAAAAACTGTTTTTT	CASSGWQGSTNEKLFF
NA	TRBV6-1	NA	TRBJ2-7	TGTGCCAGCAGTGAAGGCCACAGTTCCTACGAGCAGTACTTC	CASSEGHSSYEQYF
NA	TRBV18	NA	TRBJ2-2	TGTGCCAGCTCACCATCTAGGTCGGGCACAGGGGAGCTGTTTTTT	CASSPSRSGTGELFF
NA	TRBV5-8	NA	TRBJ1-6	TGTGCCAGCAGCCTGGAGGAATTCAATAATTCACCCCTCCACTTT	CASSLEEFNNSPLHF
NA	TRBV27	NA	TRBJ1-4	TGTGCCAGCAGTTTATCAGGGAATGAAAAACTGTTTTTT	CASSLSGNEKLFF
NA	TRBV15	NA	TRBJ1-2	TGTGCCACCAGCAGAGCGGAAAGAAACTATGGCTACACCTTC	CATSRAERNYGYTF
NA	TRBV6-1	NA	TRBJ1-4	TGTGCCAGCAGTGGGCGGCAGGGAATCGATTATGAAAAACTGTTTTTT	CASSGRQGIDYEKLFF
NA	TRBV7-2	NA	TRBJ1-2	TGTGCCAGCAGCTTATCAGAATTAGCTAACTATGGCTACACCTTC	CASSLSELANYGYTF
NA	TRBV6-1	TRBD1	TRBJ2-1	TGTGCCAGCAGTGCCGAACAGGGGGTAGGGGGATACAATGAGCAGTTCTTC	CASSAEQGVGGYNEQFF
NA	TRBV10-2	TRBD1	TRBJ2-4	TGCGCCAGCAATCCGACAGGGGGAGATAGAAACATTCAGTACTTC	CASNPTGGDRNIQYF
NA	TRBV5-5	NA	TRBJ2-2	TGTGCCAGCAGCCCAACCTCCACGGGGCAGTTTGCCGGGGAGCTGTTTTTT	CASSPTSTGQFAGELFF
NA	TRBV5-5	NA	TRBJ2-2	TGTGCCAGCAGCTTGTGGGGGATCGACACCGGGGAGCTGTTTTTT	CASSLWGIDTGELFF
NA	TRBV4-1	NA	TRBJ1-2	TGCGCCAGCAGCCAAGTTGTCGGCAATGGCTACACCTTC	CASSQVVGNGYTF
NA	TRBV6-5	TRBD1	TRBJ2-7	TGTGCCAGCAAGGGGGCTTTAGGGACCACCTACGAGCAGTACTTC	CASKGALGTTYEQYF
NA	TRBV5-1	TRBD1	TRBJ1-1	TGCGCCAGCAGCACCGGGACAGGGGCTGAAGCTTTCTTT	CASSTGTGAEAFF
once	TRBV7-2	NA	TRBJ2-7	TGTGCCAGCAGCTCCCCCCCTCCCGGTCCGCCGGCGCAGTACTTC	CASSSPPPGPPAQYF
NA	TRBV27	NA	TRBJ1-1	TGTGCCAGCAGTTTACAGGGGAACACTGAAGCTTTCTTT	CASSLQGNTEAFF
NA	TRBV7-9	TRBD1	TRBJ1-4	TGTGCCAGCAGCGACAGGGGAGGTGGTGAAAAACTGTTTTTT	CASSDRGGGEKLFF
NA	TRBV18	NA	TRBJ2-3	TGTGCCAGCTCACCATCAGGGAGCACAGATACGCAGTATTTT	CASSPSGSTDTQYF
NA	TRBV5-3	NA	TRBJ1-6	TGTGCCAGAAGCTTGGCCGTCCGAGACCCCGGGCCGAATTCACCCCTCCACTTT	CARSLAVRDPGPNSPLHF
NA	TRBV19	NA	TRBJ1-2	TGTGCCAGTAGTATGGATGGGGCAGGCCTCTATGGCTACACCTTC	CASSMDGAGLYGYTF
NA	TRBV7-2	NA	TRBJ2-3	TGTGCCAGCAGCCCTGAGCTAGCTCTCACAGATACGCAGTATTTT	CASSPELALTDTQYF
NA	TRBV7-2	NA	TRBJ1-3	TGTGCCAGCAGCATGGGGGTTATGTTTCGTGGGGGCTCTGGAAACACCATATATTTT	CASSMGVMFRGGSGNTIYF
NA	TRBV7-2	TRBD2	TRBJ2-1	TGTGCCAGCAGCTTCAAAGCGGGGGAGAACAATGAGCAGTTCTTC	CASSFKAGENNEQFF
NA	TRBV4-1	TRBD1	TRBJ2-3	TGCGCCAGCAGCCAATCCGGGACAGGGACGGATACGCAGTATTTT	CASSQSGTGTDTQYF
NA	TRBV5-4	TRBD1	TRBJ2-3	TGTGCCAGCAGCAGGGACAGGCCGGAAGATACGCAGTATTTT	CASSRDRPEDTQYF
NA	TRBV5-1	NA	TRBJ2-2	TGCGCCAGCAGCCAGGACAGCACCACCGGGGAGCTGTTTTTT	CASSQDSTTGELFF
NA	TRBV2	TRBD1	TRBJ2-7	TGTGCCATCCTGGGACAGGGGTCGGACGAGCAGTACTTC	CAILGQGSDEQYF